Following are 22 T cell receptor beta chains from one sample sequenced in a study of OX40 agonist ivuxolimab in advanced cancers. To prepare the library, the immunoSEQ multiplex PCR assay was applied. TCRdb stores this immuneACCESS table with in-frame sequences only. Part of the clones is absent; in the studies checked, under half of the shortfall reflects unresolved V genes, and no reason is known for the rest. This sample is represented by some 61,000 clones; roughly 80% of them were singletons. Around 1.7% of the sample is taken by the ten largest. The source was CD4+ or CD8+ T cells sorted from blood, collected in a trial of the OX40 agonist ivuxolimab. The origin of the receptors is an adult with an advanced solid tumor such as melanoma, head and neck, liver or kidney cancer.

V and J are TRBV30 and TRBJ1-1; no definite D call. This CDR3 is built from 11 residues. Trimming pared 5 bases from V and 4 bases from J, leaving 8 bases between. CDR1 GTSNPN and CDR2 SVGIG come from the germline V gene (reference sequence). The CDR3 nucleotides are TGTGCCTGGGCGGCCGGCACTGAAGCTTTCTTT. Protein sequence: CAWAAGTEAFF.

The genes are TRBV28 and TRBJ2-7; D is possibly TRBD1 (5 bases). The CDR3 has 12 amino acids. V lost 6 bases and J lost 4, with 10 bases in between. The V gene's germline CDR1 is MDHEN and CDR2 SYDVKM. The chain's CDR3 is CASRRQSYEQYF. DNA for the CDR3: TGTGCCAGCAGAAGACAGAGTTACGAGCAGTACTTC.

The rearrangement links TRBV9 to TRBJ1-4, with 7 nucleotides matching TRBD1. Germline CDR1 SGDLS, CDR2 YYNGEE. There are 15 residues in the CDR3. After removal of 3 bases from V and 4 bases from J, the junction contained 6 bases not matched to a gene. CDR3 sequence (DNA): TGTGCCAGCAGCGCCCGGGACAGCTATAATGAAAAACTGTTTTTT. This gives the protein CASSARDSYNEKLFF.

This clone has a single count. This chain links TRBV18 with TRBJ2-1, with D uncertain. V was clipped by 1 base and J by 6 bases, with 7 bases between them. CDR1 is KGHSH and CDR2 is LQKENI in the germline V gene. The CDR3 extends over 13 amino acids. The chain's CDR3 is CASSPQGFNEQFF. The CDR3 DNA follows: TGTGCCAGCTCACCACAGGGTTTCAATGAGCAGTTCTTC.

This clone was counted between two and nine times. V gene TRBV30 combines with J gene TRBJ1-2; D might be TRBD1 (6 bases). The V end lost 1 base, the J end lost 2 bases, and 11 bases lay between the germline ends. Germline V gene lookup returns CDR1 GTSNPN and CDR2 SVGIG (reference sequence). The CDR3 contains 14 residues. The CDR3 sequence: CAWSGAGANYGYTF. The CDR3 nucleotides read TGTGCCTGGAGTGGGGCAGGGGCGAACTATGGCTACACCTTC. Full variable domain (rest looked up from reference TRBV30 and TRBJ1-2): SQTIHQWPATLVQPVGSPLSLECTVEGTSNPNLYWYRQAAGRGLQLLFYSVGIGQISSEVPQNLSASRPQDRQFILSSKKLLLSDSGFYLCAWSGAGANYGYTFGSGTRLTVV.

This clone was found a few times. This chain links TRBV6-1 with TRBJ2-7; D gene unclear. This CDR3 has 13 amino acids. Germline assignment: CDR1 MNHNS and CDR2 SASEGT. V was clipped by 4 bases and J by 3 bases, with 10 bases between them. The CDR3 region is CASSAAHSYEQYF. DNA of the CDR3: TGTGCCAGCAGTGCTGCCCACAGCTACGAGCAGTACTTC.

The chain combines TRBV2 with TRBJ2-5, with a possible D match to TRBD2 (6 bases). The assigned J gene may be wrong: the sequence end matches TRBJ2-7 better. CDR3 length: 15 residues. Per germline, CDR1 SNHLY and CDR2 FYNNEI. The CDR3 spells CASRLGAGSSYEQYF. CDR3 nucleotide sequence: TGTGCCAGCAGGCTAGGGGCCGGGAGCTCCTACGAGCAGTACTTC.

The J gene is TRBJ2-1, the V gene TRBV19, with 8 bases identical to TRBD1. The CDR3 loop spans 17 amino acids. J gave up 4 bases and V 1 base, and 9 bases lay outside the gene matches. CDR1 is LNHDA, CDR2 SQIVND, per germline (reference sequence). Written as DNA, the CDR3 is TGTGCCAGTAGTATAGGTCGCCCAGGGGGCGATTACAATGAGCAGTTCTTC. It is translated as CASSIGRPGGDYNEQFF.

By proportion, this clone is medium-sized. The chain joins TRBV5-1 to TRBJ2-2; 9 bases are a match to TRBD2. V gave up 4 bases and J gave up 4 bases; unmatched junction bases: 5. The CDR3 is 15 residues long. Germline V gene data show CDR1 as SGHRS and CDR2 as YFSETQ. As DNA, the CDR3 is TGCGCCAGCAGCGTGACTAGCGGAACCACCGGGGAGCTGTTTTTT. Residues: CASSVTSGTTGELFF.

This clone was counted a few times. The genes are TRBV30 and TRBJ2-7; tentatively, D is TRBD2 (6 bases). The CDR3 spans 15 residues. Germline V gene lookup returns CDR1 GTSNPN and CDR2 SVGIG (reference sequence). Trimming took off 3 bases at V and 6 bases at J, with 21 bases between the two ends. The CDR3 spells CAWRVPMEGRGEQYF. The CDR3 DNA is TGTGCCTGGAGAGTCCCGATGGAGGGCCGGGGCGAGCAGTACTTC.

The rearrangement uses TRBV6-1 and TRBJ1-1, with no clear D. The germline V and J ends were trimmed by 9 bases and 1 base, with 18 bases remaining between them. The CDR3 length is 15 residues. Germline V lookup: CDR1 MNHNS, CDR2 SASEGT. CDR3 sequence reads: CASIDRSLTNTEAFF. CDR3 sequence (DNA): TGTGCCAGTATCGATAGGTCGCTCACGAACACTGAAGCTTTCTTT.

This clone was observed a handful of times. The genes are TRBV6-6 and TRBJ2-7; 7 bases are a match to TRBD1. Per the germline V gene, CDR1 is MNHNY and CDR2 is SVGAGI (reference sequence). The V and J ends lost 5 bases and 5 bases, in that order; junction bases with no gene match: 9. The CDR3 consists of 14 residues. The CDR3 DNA follows: TGTGCCAGCAGTCGAGCGGACAGGATTCACGAGCAGTACTTC. This translates into CASSRADRIHEQYF.

The rearrangement links TRBV27 to TRBJ1-1, with 8 bases fitting TRBD1. Germline assignment: CDR1 MNHEY and CDR2 SMNVEV (reference sequence). CDR3 size: 15 residues. J gave up 5 bases and V 2 bases, and 7 bases lay outside the gene matches. This CDR3 is CASSLRGQGRTEAFF. For the CDR3, the DNA is TGTGCCAGCAGTTTACGCGGACAGGGAAGGACTGAAGCTTTCTTT.

This chain joins TRBV2 and TRBJ2-2; perhaps TRBD2 as D (6 bases). The ends were cut back, 4 bases at V and 3 bases at J, with 12 bases in the middle. This CDR3 has 15 amino acids. In germline, CDR1 is SNHLY, CDR2 FYNNEI. This CDR3 is CASSVTRVDTGELFF. In DNA, the CDR3 is TGTGCCAGCAGTGTGACTAGGGTGGACACCGGGGAGCTGTTTTTT.

V is TRBV19 and J is TRBJ2-2; D is undetermined. The germline V gene has CDR1 LNHDA and CDR2 SQIVND (reference sequence). The ends were cut back, 10 bases at V and 4 bases at J, with 16 bases in the middle. This CDR3 contains 14 residues. The CDR3 DNA follows: TGTGCCACCTCAGTTGTGGCGGTCACCGGGGAGCTGTTTTTT. It yields the protein CATSVVAVTGELFF.

The rearrangement joins TRBV27 to TRBJ2-1, with D tentatively TRBD1 (5 bases). Germline V lookup: CDR1 MNHEY, CDR2 SMNVEV (reference sequence). The CDR3 is 14 amino acids. V shed 6 bases and J shed 2 bases, with 11 bases lying between them. The DNA for the CDR3 is TGTGCCAGCAGCAGGACACACACCTACAATGAGCAGTTCTTC. It encodes CASSRTHTYNEQFF.

The V and J genes are TRBV9 and TRBJ2-2; the D gene is possibly TRBD1 (6 bases). The germline V gene has CDR1 SGDLS and CDR2 YYNGEE. V was shortened by 0 bases and J by 3 bases, with 12 bases between the two germline ends. This CDR3 contains 16 residues. CDR3 sequence: CASSVGETGYTGELFF. The CDR3 nucleotides read TGTGCCAGCAGCGTAGGCGAGACAGGCTACACCGGGGAGCTGTTTTTT.

The gene calls are TRBV6-4 and TRBJ2-3; 8 bases line up with TRBD2. In germline, CDR1 is MRHNA, CDR2 SNTAGT. This CDR3 spans 13 amino acids. V gave up 5 bases and J gave up 4 bases; unmatched junction bases: 2. The CDR3 loop is CASSRGGADTQYF. DNA for the CDR3: TGTGCCAGCAGTCGGGGGGGGGCAGATACGCAGTATTTT.

The rearrangement uses TRBV5-5 and TRBJ1-3; D perhaps matches TRBD1 (5 bases). Germline V gives CDR1 SGHKS, CDR2 YYEKEE (reference sequence). V lost 4 bases to trimming and J lost 1 base, with 12 bases between them. The CDR3 is 15 amino acids. For the CDR3, the DNA is TGTGCCAGCAGCCAGGCCGGGACTTCTGGAAACACCATATATTTT. It translates to CASSQAGTSGNTIYF.

This chain links TRBV5-1 with TRBJ1-6; D not resolved. The germline V gene encodes CDR1 SGHRS and CDR2 YFSETQ. The CDR3 is made up of 17 amino acids. The V end lost 2 bases, the J end lost 0 bases, and 12 bases lay between the germline ends. CDR3 sequence: CASSLGSSSSYNSPLHF. The CDR3 DNA sequence: TGCGCCAGCAGCTTAGGCTCCTCGAGCTCCTATAATTCACCCCTCCACTTT.

The V gene is TRBV10-3, the J gene TRBJ1-2; 10 bases fit TRBD1. Germline V gene lookup returns CDR1 ENHRY and CDR2 SYGVKD. V was pared by 6 bases and J by 5 bases, with 9 bases of the junction left unmatched. The CDR3 spans 15 residues. The CDR3, as DNA: TGTGCCATCAGAACGACAGGGGGCGAGTGGTATGGCTACACCTTC. Amino acids: CAIRTTGGEWYGYTF.

The chain combines TRBV28 with TRBJ2-7, with 8 nucleotides matching TRBD1. Per the germline V gene, CDR1 is MDHEN and CDR2 is SYDVKM. CDR3 length equals 15 residues. V trimming: 5 bases; J trimming: 0 bases; junction bases outside the gene matches: 6. CDR3 in amino acids: CASSPTGTGSYEQYF. The CDR3 nucleotides are TGTGCCAGCAGTCCGACCGGGACAGGCTCCTACGAGCAGTACTTC.